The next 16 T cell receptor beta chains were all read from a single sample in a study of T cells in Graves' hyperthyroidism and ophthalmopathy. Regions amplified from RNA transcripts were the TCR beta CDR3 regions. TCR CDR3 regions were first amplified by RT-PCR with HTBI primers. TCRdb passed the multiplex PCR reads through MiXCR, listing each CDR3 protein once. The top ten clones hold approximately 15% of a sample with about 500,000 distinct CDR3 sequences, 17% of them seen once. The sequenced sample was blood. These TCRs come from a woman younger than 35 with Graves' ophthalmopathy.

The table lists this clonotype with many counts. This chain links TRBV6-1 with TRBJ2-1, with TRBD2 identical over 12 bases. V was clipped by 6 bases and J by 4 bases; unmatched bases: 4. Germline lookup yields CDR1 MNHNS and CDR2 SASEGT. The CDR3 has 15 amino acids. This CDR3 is CASRSLAGGYNEQFF. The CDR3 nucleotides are TGTGCCAGCAGATCCCTAGCGGGAGGGTACAATGAGCAGTTCTTC.

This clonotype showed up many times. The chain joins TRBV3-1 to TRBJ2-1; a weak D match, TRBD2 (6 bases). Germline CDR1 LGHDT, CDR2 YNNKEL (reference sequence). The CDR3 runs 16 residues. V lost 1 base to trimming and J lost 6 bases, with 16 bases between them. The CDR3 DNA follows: TGTGCCAGCAGCCAAGTGGTGCGGGGTGGATCCAATGAGCAGTTCTTC. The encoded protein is CASSQVVRGGSNEQFF.

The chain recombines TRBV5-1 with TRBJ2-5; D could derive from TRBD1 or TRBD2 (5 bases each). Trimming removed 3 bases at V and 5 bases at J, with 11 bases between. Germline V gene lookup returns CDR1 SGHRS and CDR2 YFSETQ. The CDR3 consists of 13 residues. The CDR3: CASSWQGEETQYF. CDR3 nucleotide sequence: TGCGCCAGCAGCTGGCAGGGAGAGGAGACCCAGTACTTC.

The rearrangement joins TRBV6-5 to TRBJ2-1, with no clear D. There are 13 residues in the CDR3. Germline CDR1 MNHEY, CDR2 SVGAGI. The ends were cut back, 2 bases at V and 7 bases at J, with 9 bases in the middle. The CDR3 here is CASSYAEDNEQFF. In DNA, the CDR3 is TGTGCCAGCAGTTACGCCGAAGATAATGAGCAGTTCTTC.

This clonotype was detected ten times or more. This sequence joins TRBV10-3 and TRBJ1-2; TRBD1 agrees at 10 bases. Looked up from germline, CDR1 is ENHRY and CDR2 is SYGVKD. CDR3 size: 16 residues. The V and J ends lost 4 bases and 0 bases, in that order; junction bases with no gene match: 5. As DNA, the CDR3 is TGTGCCATCAGTGCCGGACAGGGGGTCGCTAACTATGGCTACACCTTC. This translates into CAISAGQGVANYGYTF.

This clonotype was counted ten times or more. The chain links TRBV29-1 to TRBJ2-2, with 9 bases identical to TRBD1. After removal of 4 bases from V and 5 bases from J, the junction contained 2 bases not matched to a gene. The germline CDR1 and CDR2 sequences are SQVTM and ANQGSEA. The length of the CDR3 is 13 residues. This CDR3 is CSVVGQGTGELFF. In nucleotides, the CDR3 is TGCAGCGTTGTAGGACAGGGGACCGGGGAGCTGTTTTTT.

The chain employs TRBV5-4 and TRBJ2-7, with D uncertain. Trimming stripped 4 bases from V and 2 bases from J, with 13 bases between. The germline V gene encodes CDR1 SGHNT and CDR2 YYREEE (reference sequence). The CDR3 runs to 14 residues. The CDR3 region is CASSLGGETYEQYF. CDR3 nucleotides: TGTGCCAGCAGCCTCGGTGGGGAAACCTACGAGCAGTACTTC.

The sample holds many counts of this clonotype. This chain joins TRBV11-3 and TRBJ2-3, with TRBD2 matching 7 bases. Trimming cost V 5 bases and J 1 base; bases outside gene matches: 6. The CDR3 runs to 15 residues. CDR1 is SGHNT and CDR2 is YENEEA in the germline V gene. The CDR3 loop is CASSHPSGGTDTQYF. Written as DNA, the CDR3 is TGTGCCAGCAGCCACCCTAGCGGCGGCACAGATACGCAGTATTTT.

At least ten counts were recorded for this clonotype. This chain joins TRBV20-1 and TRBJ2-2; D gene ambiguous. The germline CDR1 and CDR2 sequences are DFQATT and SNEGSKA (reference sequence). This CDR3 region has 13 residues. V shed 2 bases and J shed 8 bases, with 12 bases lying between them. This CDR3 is CSARNWGFGELFF. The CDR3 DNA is TGCAGTGCTAGAAATTGGGGTTTTGGGGAGCTGTTTTTT.

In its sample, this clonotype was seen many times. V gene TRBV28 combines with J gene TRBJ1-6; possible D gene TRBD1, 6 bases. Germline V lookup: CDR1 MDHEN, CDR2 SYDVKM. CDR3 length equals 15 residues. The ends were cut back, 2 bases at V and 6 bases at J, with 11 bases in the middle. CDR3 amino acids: CASSLPGHINSPLHF. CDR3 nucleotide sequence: TGTGCCAGCAGTTTACCGGGACACATTAATTCACCCCTCCACTTT. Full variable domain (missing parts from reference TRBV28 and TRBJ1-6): DVKVTQSSRYLVKRTGEKVFLECVQDMDHENMFWYRQDPGLGLRLIYFSYDVKMKEKGDIPEGYSVSREKKERFSLILESASTNQTSMYLCASSLPGHINSPLHFGNGTRLTVT.

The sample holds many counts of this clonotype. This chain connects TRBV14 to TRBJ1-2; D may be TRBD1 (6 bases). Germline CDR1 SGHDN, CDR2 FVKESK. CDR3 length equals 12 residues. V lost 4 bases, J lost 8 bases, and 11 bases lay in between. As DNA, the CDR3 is TGTGCCAGCAGCCGAGACAGGATCGGCTACACCTTC. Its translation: CASSRDRIGYTF.

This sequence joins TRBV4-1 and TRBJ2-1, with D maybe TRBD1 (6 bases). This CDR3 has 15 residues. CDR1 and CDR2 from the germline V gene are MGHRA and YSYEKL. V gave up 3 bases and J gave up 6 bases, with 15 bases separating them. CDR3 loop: CASSHLSSDSNEQFF. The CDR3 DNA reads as TGCGCCAGCAGCCACCTATCTTCGGACAGCAATGAGCAGTTCTTC.

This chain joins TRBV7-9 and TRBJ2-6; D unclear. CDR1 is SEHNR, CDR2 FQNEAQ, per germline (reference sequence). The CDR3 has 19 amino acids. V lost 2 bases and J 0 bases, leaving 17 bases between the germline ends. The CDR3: CASSLFLSGFLSGANVLTF. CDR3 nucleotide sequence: TGTGCCAGCAGCTTATTTCTCTCAGGTTTCCTCTCTGGGGCCAACGTCCTGACTTTC. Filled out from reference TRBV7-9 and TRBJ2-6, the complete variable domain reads DTGVSQNPRHKITKRGQNVTFRCDPISEHNRLYWYRQTLGQGPEFLTYFQNEAQLEKSRLLSDRFSAERPKGSFSTLEIQRTEQGDSAMYLCASSLFLSGFLSGANVLTFGAGSRLTVL.

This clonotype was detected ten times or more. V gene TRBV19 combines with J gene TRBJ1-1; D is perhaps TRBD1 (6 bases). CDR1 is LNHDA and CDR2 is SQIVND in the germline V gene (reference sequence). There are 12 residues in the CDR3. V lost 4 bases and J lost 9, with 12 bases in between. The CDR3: CASSTRQDQAFF. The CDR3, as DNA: TGTGCCAGTAGTACTAGACAGGATCAAGCTTTCTTT.

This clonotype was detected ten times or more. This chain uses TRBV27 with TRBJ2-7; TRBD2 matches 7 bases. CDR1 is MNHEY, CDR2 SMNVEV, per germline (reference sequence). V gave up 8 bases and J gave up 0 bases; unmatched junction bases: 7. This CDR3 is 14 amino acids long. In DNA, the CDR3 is TGTGCCAGCTCCCCCGGGGGGTCCTCCTACGAGCAGTACTTC. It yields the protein CASSPGGSSYEQYF.

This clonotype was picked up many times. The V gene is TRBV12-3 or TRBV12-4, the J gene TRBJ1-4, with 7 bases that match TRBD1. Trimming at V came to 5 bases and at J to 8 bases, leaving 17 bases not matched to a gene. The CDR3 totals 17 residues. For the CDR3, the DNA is TGTGCCAGCAGTCAACTCCAAACTCCGGGACAGAACGAAAAACTGTTTTTT. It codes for CASSQLQTPGQNEKLFF.